The rows below give T cell receptor beta chains drawn from one sample of a study of blood T cell repertoires in COVID-19. Assay used: immunoSEQ multiplex PCR; TCRdb lists only in-frame clones, some missing. This sample has 310,000 or so clones, with around 90% found just once. The sample taken for sequencing was PBMCs or T cells enriched from blood (not recorded which). Receptors were obtained from a young woman who had recovered from COVID-19. CDR3s include the opening cysteine and the closing phenylalanine or tryptophan. The D gene is left open where the match is weak. For some rows the clone size is stated as once, few or many, or as a class when expanded; others skip it.

J gene,D gene,clone size,V gene,CDR3 DNA,CDR3 protein
TRBJ1-3,TRBD1,.,TRBV19,TGTGCCAGTAACCCTAGACAGGGCCCTGGAAACACCATATATTTT,CASNPRQGPGNTIYF
TRBJ2-1,TRBD2,.,TRBV5-1,TGCGCCAGCAGCTTTATGACTAGCGGGAGAGGGAATGAGCAGTTCTTC,CASSFMTSGRGNEQFF
TRBJ1-2,.,few,TRBV5-1,TGCGCCAGCAGCGACCGGGAGAGGGCCCCGACCGGCTATGGCTACACCTTC,CASSDRERAPTGYGYTF
TRBJ1-4,.,.,TRBV6-1,TGTGCCAGCAGTGACCGACAGATTGCAACTAATGAAAAACTGTTTTTT,CASSDRQIATNEKLFF
TRBJ2-3,TRBD2,.,TRBV11-2,TGTGCCAGCAGCTTGCCCCCGCCACTAGCGGCCATATCCACAGATACGCAGTATTTT,CASSLPPPLAAISTDTQYF
TRBJ2-1,.,.,TRBV6-6,TGTGCCAGCAGTTACTCGTCCGGTAATGAGCAGTTCTTC,CASSYSSGNEQFF
TRBJ1-1,.,.,TRBV5-1,TGCGCCAGCAGTCCGGGACTGGACACTGAAGCTTTCTTT,CASSPGLDTEAFF
TRBJ2-7,TRBD2,once,TRBV7-8,TGTGCCAGCAGCCCCGGACTAGCGGGAGCAACCTACGAGCAGTACTTC,CASSPGLAGATYEQYF
TRBJ2-3,.,.,TRBV7-2,TGTGCCAGCAGCTTAGGCGTCGGGAGCACAGATACGCAGTATTTT,CASSLGVGSTDTQYF
TRBJ2-7,.,.,TRBV7-9,TGTGCCAGCAGCTACCTCGCGGGCTGGCACGAGCAGTACTTC,CASSYLAGWHEQYF
TRBJ1-2,TRBD1,.,TRBV9,TGTGCCAGCAGCGGCCGGGACAGGGGTCTTGTCGGGTATGGCTACACCTTC,CASSGRDRGLVGYGYTF
TRBJ1-3,.,.,TRBV30,TGTGCCTGGAGTGCCCTACGCTCTGGAAACACCATATATTTT,CAWSALRSGNTIYF
TRBJ2-2,.,.,TRBV3-1/TRBV3-2,TGTGCCAGCAGCCGTAGCATACAGGGAACCGGGGAGCTGTTTTTT,CASSRSIQGTGELFF
TRBJ1-6,.,.,TRBV4-3,TGCGCCAGCAGCCAAGATCGCGACAGTAGGAATTCACCCCTCCACTTT,CASSQDRDSRNSPLHF
TRBJ2-7,.,.,TRBV19,TGTGCCAGTAGTCAGGGGCTAGCAGTTTCCTACGAGCAGTACTTC,CASSQGLAVSYEQYF
TRBJ2-3,TRBD2,.,TRBV6-5,TGTGCCAGCACCCAGGCGGGAGGCCATGATACGCAGTATTTT,CASTQAGGHDTQYF
TRBJ2-1,TRBD1,.,TRBV5-1,TGCGCCAGCAGTTCACCGAGGGGACAGGGGTTGGAAAATGAGCAGTTCTTC,CASSSPRGQGLENEQFF
TRBJ2-7,.,.,TRBV13,TGTGCCAGCAGCTTAGGACTAGCTCCCACCTACGAGCAGTACTTC,CASSLGLAPTYEQYF
TRBJ2-2,.,.,TRBV12-3/TRBV12-4,TGTGCCAGCAGTTACAGGGTTGGGGAGCTGTTTTTT,CASSYRVGELFF
TRBJ2-3,TRBD1,.,TRBV5-1,TGCGCCAGCAGCTTCGGACAGGTGGGCACAGATACGCAGTATTTT,CASSFGQVGTDTQYF
TRBJ1-1,.,.,TRBV18,TGTGCCAGCTCACCAGTCGAGGCAGGGTGGAACACTGAAGCTTTCTTT,CASSPVEAGWNTEAFF
TRBJ2-7,TRBD1,.,TRBV5-1,TGCGCCAGCAGCTTGGGCCAGGGAGAGGGGGCGAAGCAGTACTTC,CASSLGQGEGAKQYF
TRBJ1-4,.,once,TRBV25-1,TGTGCCAGCCCCGCACATTCCCGCTCTGAAAAACTGTTTTTT,CASPAHSRSEKLFF
TRBJ2-1,TRBD1,.,TRBV9,TGTGCCAGCAGCGCCCGGGCAGGGGGCTGGGATGAGCAGTTCTTC,CASSARAGGWDEQFF
TRBJ1-1,.,once,TRBV5-1,TGCGCCAGCAGCTTGGGTCTCGCCCCGGCTGAAGCTTTCTTT,CASSLGLAPAEAFF
TRBJ2-2,.,.,TRBV28,TGTGCCAGCGAAAACAGGGTCGGGACGACCGGGGAGCTGTTTTTT,CASENRVGTTGELFF
TRBJ1-5,.,.,TRBV2,TGTGCCAGCAGTGAAGTTGCGGGGAGTCAGCCCCAGCATTTT,CASSEVAGSQPQHF
TRBJ1-1,.,.,TRBV28,TGTGCCAGCAGTTTACTTGGCAGGAACACTGAAGCTTTCTTT,CASSLLGRNTEAFF
TRBJ2-2,.,.,TRBV2,TGTGCCAGCAGTGGCAGGGATAACACCGGGGAGCTGTTTTTT,CASSGRDNTGELFF
TRBJ2-5,.,few,TRBV18,TGTGCCAGCTCACCCCGGCAAGAGACCCAGTACTTC,CASSPRQETQYF
TRBJ1-5,.,.,TRBV18,TGTGCCAGCTCACCAAACAGGGCTAATAGCAATCAGCCCCAGCATTTT,CASSPNRANSNQPQHF
TRBJ1-1,TRBD1,.,TRBV6-4,TGTGCCAGCAGTGACGGGAACAGGGGGCTGAGTGAAGCTTTCTTT,CASSDGNRGLSEAFF
TRBJ2-3,.,.,TRBV28,TGTGCCAGCAGTTTTGGACTGCCTAGCACAGATACGCAGTATTTT,CASSFGLPSTDTQYF
TRBJ1-5,TRBD1,.,TRBV29-1,TGCAGCGTTGCGACAGGGGGCAATCAGCCCCAGCATTTT,CSVATGGNQPQHF
TRBJ1-5,.,.,TRBV15,TGTGCCACCAGCAGAGATAGGAGGGATCAGCCCCAGCATTTT,CATSRDRRDQPQHF
TRBJ2-3,TRBD2,few,TRBV19,TGTGCCAGTAGTAGGCTAGCGGATAGGGCGCAGTATTTT,CASSRLADRAQYF
TRBJ1-2,.,few,TRBV28,TGTGCCAGCAGTTTGGCGCCAACAGGCTATGGCTACACCTTC,CASSLAPTGYGYTF
TRBJ2-1,TRBD1,.,TRBV28,TGTGCCAGCATTAGGGACAGGGTCAGCAATGAGCAGTTCTTC,CASIRDRVSNEQFF
TRBJ2-1,TRBD2,.,TRBV4-1,TGCGCCAGCAGCCAAGGCCTAGCGGGAACCTACAATGAGCAGTTCTTC,CASSQGLAGTYNEQFF
TRBJ2-2,.,.,TRBV27,TGTGCCAGCAGTTTCGGGCAGGGAACAACATTAGGGGAGCTGTTTTTT,CASSFGQGTTLGELFF
TRBJ1-5,.,.,TRBV7-8,TGTGCCAGCAGCCGCGGGTGGGGGGGCTATAGCAATCAGCCCCAGCATTTT,CASSRGWGGYSNQPQHF
TRBJ2-5,TRBD1,.,TRBV28,TGTGCCAGCAGTTTATTGCTGACAGGGGCAGAGACCCAGTACTTC,CASSLLLTGAETQYF
TRBJ2-5,.,.,TRBV12-3/TRBV12-4,TGTGCCAGCCGACTTACTGGGGAGACCCAGTACTTC,CASRLTGETQYF
TRBJ2-6,.,.,TRBV28,TGTGCCAGCAGTTATACAGGCGCTGGGGCCAACGTCCTGACTTTC,CASSYTGAGANVLTF
TRBJ2-3,.,.,TRBV28,TGTGCCACATCCCCCCCCCAGCGACCGCAGTATTTT,CATSPPQRPQYF
TRBJ1-2,TRBD1,.,TRBV27,TGTGCCAGCAGCAAAACGACAGGGAACGGCTACACCTTC,CASSKTTGNGYTF
TRBJ2-5,TRBD2,.,TRBV5-4,TGTGCCAGCAGCCCGGGGGAGGGCCGAGAGACCCAGTACTTC,CASSPGEGRETQYF
TRBJ2-7,.,few,TRBV10-3,TGTGCCATCAGTAGGGACACCGTCGAGGAGCAGTACTTC,CAISRDTVEEQYF
TRBJ2-1,TRBD2,.,TRBV19,TGTGCCAGTAGCAGTCGGGGGGACTCCTACAATGAGCAGTTCTTC,CASSSRGDSYNEQFF
TRBJ2-7,.,.,TRBV11-2,TGTGCCAGCAGCTTGGCAGGGTTCTCCCCAACCCATGAGTACTTC,CASSLAGFSPTHEYF
TRBJ2-5,.,.,TRBV28,TGTGCCAGCAGTTTATTTCCTCTAGGTTCCACAAAAGAGACCCAGTACTTC,CASSLFPLGSTKETQYF
TRBJ2-1,.,few,TRBV27,TGTGCCAGCAGTCAACACCCCGGGGCAGGGGGGCGCAATGAGCAGTTCTTC,CASSQHPGAGGRNEQFF
TRBJ1-4,TRBD1,.,TRBV9,TGTGCCAGCAGCGCCAACAGGGGATGGGATGAAAAACTGTTTTTT,CASSANRGWDEKLFF
TRBJ1-5,TRBD1,.,TRBV7-8,TGTGCCAGCAGCGTGAACAGGGGCGGCAATCAGCCCCAGCATTTT,CASSVNRGGNQPQHF
TRBJ2-4,.,.,TRBV3-1/TRBV3-2,TGTGCCAGCAGCCAAGATGGAGGGTACGGTATTCAGTACTTC,CASSQDGGYGIQYF
TRBJ1-1,TRBD1,.,TRBV15,TGTGCCACCAGCAGAGAGGGGCGGCAACAGGGGCGCCCTGAAGCTTTCTTT,CATSREGRQQGRPEAFF
TRBJ1-2,TRBD1,.,TRBV24-1,TGTGCCACCAGTGATCCGGGACAGGATGCTAACTATGGCTACACCTTC,CATSDPGQDANYGYTF